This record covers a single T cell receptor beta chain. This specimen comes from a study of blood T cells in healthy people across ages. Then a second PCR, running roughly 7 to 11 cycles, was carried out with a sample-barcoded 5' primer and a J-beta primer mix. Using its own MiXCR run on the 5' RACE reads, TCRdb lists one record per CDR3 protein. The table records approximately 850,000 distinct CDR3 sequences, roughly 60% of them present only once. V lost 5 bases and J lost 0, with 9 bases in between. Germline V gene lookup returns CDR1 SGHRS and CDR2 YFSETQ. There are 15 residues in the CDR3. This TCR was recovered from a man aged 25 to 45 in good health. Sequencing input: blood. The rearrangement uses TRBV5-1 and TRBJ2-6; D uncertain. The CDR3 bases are TGCGCCAGCAGGCCATTTAACTCTGGGGCCAACGTCCTGACTTTC. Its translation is CASRPFNSGANVLTF.